One and the same sample provided the 23 T cell receptor beta chains below, sequenced in a study of blood T cell repertoires in COVID-19. Data came from immunoSEQ multiplex PCR; TCRdb stores just in-frame clones and leaves some out. The sample has approximately 280,000 clones, approximately 86% seen once; the top ten hold about 2.7%. Sequenced sample: PBMCs or T cells enriched from blood (not recorded which). Every receptor here comes from a woman under 30 who had recovered from COVID-19.

V and J are TRBV19 and TRBJ2-2, with D maybe TRBD2 (6 bases). Germline lookup yields CDR1 LNHDA and CDR2 SQIVND (reference sequence). Trimming removed 3 bases at V and 5 bases at J, with 13 bases between. CDR3 length: 15 residues. The CDR3: CASSIPQGGTGELFF. CDR3 nucleotide sequence: TGTGCCAGTAGTATCCCGCAAGGAGGGACCGGGGAGCTGTTTTTT. The full variable domain, with the rest looked up from reference TRBV19 and TRBJ2-2, is DGGITQSPKYLFRKEGQNVTLSCEQNLNHDAMYWYRQDPGQGLRLIYYSQIVNDFQKGDIAEGYSVSREKKESFPLTVTSAQKNPTAFYLCASSIPQGGTGELFFGEGSRLTVL.

This sequence joins TRBV10-1 and TRBJ2-3; perhaps TRBD2 as D (6 bases). The V and J ends lost 3 bases and 9 bases respectively, with 19 bases between them. The CDR3 length is 15 residues. CDR1 and CDR2 from the germline V gene are WNHNN and SYGVQD (reference sequence). CDR3 amino acids: CASSDPRRGGETQYF. The CDR3 DNA reads TGCGCCAGCAGTGACCCGCGGCGGGGAGGTGAAACGCAGTATTTT.

This chain links TRBV4-1 with TRBJ1-6; no definite D call. V was cut by 0 bases and J by 6 bases, with 12 bases left in between. This CDR3 contains 16 residues. Germline values: CDR1 MGHRA, CDR2 YSYEKL. DNA of the CDR3: TGCGCCAGCAGCCAAGACCGTAGCCGGGGTAATTCACCCCTCCACTTT. This gives the protein CASSQDRSRGNSPLHF.

The chain joins TRBV2 to TRBJ2-1, with 7 bases aligning to TRBD2. Germline V gives CDR1 SNHLY, CDR2 FYNNEI. The CDR3 covers 14 residues. Trimming took 4 bases from V and 4 from J; bases not matched to a gene: 4. DNA of the CDR3: TGTGCCAGCAGTGTTGCGGGAGAATACAATGAGCAGTTCTTC. Its translation: CASSVAGEYNEQFF.

J is TRBJ2-2 and V is TRBV7-3; 7 nucleotides agree with TRBD1. Germline values: CDR1 SGHTA, CDR2 FQGTGA. V lost 4 bases, J lost 5 bases, and 4 bases stayed unmatched. This CDR3 has 14 amino acids. DNA of the CDR3: TGTGCCAGCAGCTATAGACAGGGAACCGGGGAGCTGTTTTTT. Its protein is CASSYRQGTGELFF.

This clone was picked up one time. The chain combines TRBV10-3 with TRBJ2-7, with D possibly matching TRBD2 (5 bases). V gave up 5 bases and J gave up 2 bases, with 10 bases separating them. The CDR3 extends over 13 amino acids. Germline values: CDR1 ENHRY, CDR2 SYGVKD. The CDR3 here is CAISREPTYEQYF. For the CDR3, the DNA is TGTGCCATCAGTCGGGAACCTACCTACGAGCAGTACTTC.

The rearrangement links TRBV7-9 to TRBJ2-1; TRBD2 agrees at 10 bases. With 4 bases clipped from V and 5 bases from J, the junction kept 5 bases outside the gene matches. The CDR3 is 15 residues long. Germline V gene lookup returns CDR1 SEHNR and CDR2 FQNEAQ (reference sequence). The CDR3 reads CASSSPSGSHNEQFF. The CDR3 DNA follows: TGTGCCAGCAGCTCTCCTAGCGGGAGTCACAATGAGCAGTTCTTC.

This clone is a singleton in its sample. J is TRBJ1-1 and V is TRBV29-1; 9 bases fit TRBD1. The CDR3 loop spans 15 amino acids. CDR1 is SQVTM, CDR2 ANQGSEA, per germline. The J segment lost 3 bases and the V segment lost 3 bases, leaving 8 bases of the junction unmatched. In DNA, the CDR3 is TGCAGCGTTGACGTTACAGGGGGCGGTTACACTGAAGCTTTCTTT. It yields the protein CSVDVTGGGYTEAFF.

The chain has TRBV24-1 and TRBJ2-1; 12 bases map to TRBD2. CDR3 size: 16 residues. Germline trimming cut 1 base from V and 4 bases from J; bases unmatched to any gene: 1. Germline lookup yields CDR1 KGHDR and CDR2 SFDVKD. CDR3 sequence reads: CATSDFGTSGYNEQFF. Here the CDR3 DNA reads TGTGCCACCAGTGATTTCGGGACTAGCGGGTACAATGAGCAGTTCTTC.

The chain recombines TRBV30 with TRBJ1-1; 7 bases line up with TRBD1. Germline V gene data show CDR1 as GTSNPN and CDR2 as SVGIG (reference sequence). The CDR3 length is 14 residues. J gave up 6 bases and V 2 bases, and 9 bases lay outside the gene matches. CDR3 residues: CAWSPDRLHPEAFF. In DNA form, the CDR3 reads TGTGCCTGGAGTCCGGACAGGCTACACCCTGAAGCTTTCTTT.

The chain has TRBV9 and TRBJ2-3; a possible D gene is TRBD2 (6 bases). V gave up 6 bases and J gave up 2 bases, with 16 bases separating them. Germline CDR1 and CDR2: SGDLS and YYNGEE. The CDR3 spans 15 residues. CDR3 residues: CASTKAGSYTDTQYF. Written as DNA, the CDR3 is TGTGCCAGCACCAAGGCGGGGTCTTACACAGATACGCAGTATTTT. The full variable domain, in which reference TRBV9 and TRBJ2-3 provide the parts outside the CDR3, is DSGVTQTPKHLITATGQRVTLRCSPRSGDLSVYWYQQSLDQGLQFLIQYYNGEERAKGNILERFSAQQFPDLHSELNLSSLELGDSALYFCASTKAGSYTDTQYFGPGTRLTVL.

Only one count was recorded for this clone. The identical CDR3 is also encoded by other nucleotide sequences in the sample. The chain has TRBV27 and TRBJ2-2; tentative D call: TRBD2 (6 bases). The CDR3 totals 15 residues. The germline gives CDR1 MNHEY, CDR2 SMNVEV (reference sequence). V was pared by 0 bases and J by 2 bases, with 7 bases between. Here the CDR3 DNA reads TGTGCCAGCAGTTTATCGGGGGGAAACACCGGGGAGCTGTTTTTT. It is translated as CASSLSGGNTGELFF.

This rearrangement joins TRBV6-5 to TRBJ1-6; tentative D call: TRBD1 (5 bases). Trimming took 7 bases from V and 5 from J, leaving 15 bases between them. There are 15 residues in the CDR3. CDR1 is MNHEY, CDR2 SVGAGI, per germline. The CDR3 region is CASTVFPGNNSPLHF. CDR3 coding DNA: TGTGCCAGCACTGTATTTCCAGGGAATAATTCACCCCTCCACTTT.

This sequence joins TRBV29-1 and TRBJ2-3, with 7 bases fitting TRBD2. This CDR3 region has 12 residues. Germline V gene lookup returns CDR1 SQVTM and CDR2 ANQGSEA. V trimming: 6 bases; J trimming: 6 bases; junction bases outside the gene matches: 6. In DNA form, the CDR3 reads TGCAGCGTCGTCCCCGGGGGGGATACGCAGTATTTT. Translating it yields CSVVPGGDTQYF.

V gene TRBV11-2 combines with J gene TRBJ1-2; 10 bases agree with TRBD1. Unmatched junction bases numbered 6, after V lost 1 base and J lost 4 bases. CDR3 size: 16 residues. Per the germline V gene, CDR1 is SGHAT and CDR2 is FQNNGV. As DNA, the CDR3 is TGTGCCAGCAGCTTAGGAATCGGACAGGGGGGCTATGGCTACACCTTC. Amino acid sequence: CASSLGIGQGGYGYTF.

This chain connects TRBV29-1 to TRBJ1-4, with 9 bases aligning to TRBD1. Germline values: CDR1 SQVTM, CDR2 ANQGSEA. CDR3 length: 13 amino acids. The junction had 4 bases not matched to a gene; V was cut back by 5 bases and J by 6 bases. CDR3 loop: CSVTGGVDEKLFF. For the CDR3, the DNA is TGCAGCGTTACAGGGGGCGTCGATGAAAAACTGTTTTTT. Full variable domain (remainder filled in from reference TRBV29-1 and TRBJ1-4): SAVISQKPSRDICQRGTSLTIQCQVDSQVTMMFWYRQQPGQSLTLIATANQGSEATYESGFVIDKFPISRPNLTFSTLTVSNMSPEDSSIYLCSVTGGVDEKLFFGSGTQLSVL.

The J gene is TRBJ1-2, the V gene TRBV12-5, with TRBD1 matching 7 bases. Trimming cost V 5 bases and J 2 bases; bases outside gene matches: 11. The CDR3 extends over 16 amino acids. Germline CDR1 LGHNT, CDR2 FRNRAP. CDR3 nucleotides: TGTGCTAGTGGTCCCAGAGGGGACAGTAAGAACTATGGCTACACCTTC. It translates to CASGPRGDSKNYGYTF.

The chain uses TRBV5-1 and TRBJ1-4; no definite D call. This CDR3 has 12 amino acids. Trimming removed 4 bases at V and 2 bases at J, with 3 bases between. The V gene's germline CDR1 is SGHRS and CDR2 YFSETQ. CDR3 protein: CASSHTNEKLFF. The CDR3 nucleotides are TGCGCCAGCAGCCATACTAATGAAAAACTGTTTTTT.

This chain uses TRBV11-3 with TRBJ2-5; D is perhaps TRBD1 (5 bases). The CDR3 is made up of 14 amino acids. CDR1 SGHNT and CDR2 YENEEA come from the germline V gene. V shed 0 bases and J shed 1 base, with 6 bases lying between them. Here the CDR3 DNA reads TGTGCCAGCAGCTTAGAAGACAGCCAAGAGACCCAGTACTTC. Translating gives CASSLEDSQETQYF.

The chain carries TRBV12-3 or TRBV12-4 and TRBJ1-1; no reliable D call. Trimming shortened V by 7 bases and J by 7 bases, and 10 bases separated the two germline ends. There are 11 residues in the CDR3. The CDR3 reads CASTAGFEAFF. CDR3 DNA sequence: TGTGCCAGCACCGCGGGTTTTGAAGCTTTCTTT.

The V call is TRBV19, the J call TRBJ1-2; 9 bases are a match to TRBD1. Trimming at V came to 6 bases and at J to 2 bases, leaving 4 bases not matched to a gene. The CDR3 length is 14 residues. Germline V gives CDR1 LNHDA, CDR2 SQIVND (reference sequence). DNA of the CDR3: TGTGCCAGTAGCTGGGGACAGGGAAACTATGGCTACACCTTC. It yields the protein CASSWGQGNYGYTF.

This clone was recorded a few times. This chain joins TRBV19 and TRBJ1-5; 7 bases are shared with TRBD1. The junction had 5 bases not matched to a gene; V was cut back by 4 bases and J by 5 bases. CDR1 LNHDA and CDR2 SQIVND come from the germline V gene (reference sequence). The CDR3 is 14 residues long. CDR3: CASSRSGGDQPQHF. The CDR3 DNA sequence: TGTGCCAGTAGTAGGTCAGGGGGTGATCAGCCCCAGCATTTT.

The chain carries TRBV5-1 and TRBJ2-2; D remains unclear. This CDR3 has 15 residues. Trimming removed 0 bases from V and 3 bases from J, with 9 bases in between. Germline CDR1 SGHRS, CDR2 YFSETQ. The CDR3 DNA sequence: TGCGCCAGCAGCTTGGAGTTTCGGGACACCGGGGAGCTGTTTTTT. Protein: CASSLEFRDTGELFF.